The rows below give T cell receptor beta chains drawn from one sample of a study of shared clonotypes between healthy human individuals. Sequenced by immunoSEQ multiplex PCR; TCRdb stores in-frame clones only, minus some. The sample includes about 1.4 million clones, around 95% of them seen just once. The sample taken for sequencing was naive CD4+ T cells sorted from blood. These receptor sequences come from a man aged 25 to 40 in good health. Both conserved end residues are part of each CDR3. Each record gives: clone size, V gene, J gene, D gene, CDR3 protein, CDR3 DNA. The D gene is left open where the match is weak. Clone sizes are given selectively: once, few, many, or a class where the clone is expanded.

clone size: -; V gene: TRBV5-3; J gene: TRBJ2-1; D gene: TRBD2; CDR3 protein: CARSLTSGLYNEQFF; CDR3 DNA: TGTGCCAGAAGCCTTACTAGCGGACTTTACAATGAGCAGTTCTTC
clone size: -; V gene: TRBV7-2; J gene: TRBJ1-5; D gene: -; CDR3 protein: CASSLAGGRNQPQHF; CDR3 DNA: TGTGCCAGCAGCTTAGCTGGGGGCCGCAATCAGCCCCAGCATTTT
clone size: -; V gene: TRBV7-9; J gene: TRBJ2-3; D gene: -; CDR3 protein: CASSRVGPGWTDTQYF; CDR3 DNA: TGTGCCAGCAGTCGAGTTGGCCCGGGGTGGACAGATACGCAGTATTTT
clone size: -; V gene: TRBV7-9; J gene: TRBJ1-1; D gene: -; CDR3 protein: CASSETDRNTEAFF; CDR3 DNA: TGTGCCAGCAGCGAGACAGACCGTAACACTGAAGCTTTCTTT
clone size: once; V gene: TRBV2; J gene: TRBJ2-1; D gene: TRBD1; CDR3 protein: CASRTGTGGYNEQFF; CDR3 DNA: TGTGCCAGCCGAACCGGGACAGGGGGCTACAATGAGCAGTTCTTC
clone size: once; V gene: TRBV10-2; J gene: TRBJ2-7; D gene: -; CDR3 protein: CASSLGPGYEQYF; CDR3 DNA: TGCGCCAGCAGTCTAGGTCCCGGGTACGAGCAGTACTTC
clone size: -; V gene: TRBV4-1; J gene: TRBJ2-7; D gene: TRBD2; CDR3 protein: CASSQAWSGSSYEQYF; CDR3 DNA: TGCGCCAGCAGCCAAGCGTGGAGCGGGAGCTCCTACGAGCAGTACTTC
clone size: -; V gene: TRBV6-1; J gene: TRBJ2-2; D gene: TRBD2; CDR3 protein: CASSESWGGRELFF; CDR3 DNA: TGTGCCAGCAGTGAATCCTGGGGGGGACGGGAGCTGTTTTTT
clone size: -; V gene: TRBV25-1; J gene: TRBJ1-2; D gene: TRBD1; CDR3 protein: CASSEYLRQGIDGYTF; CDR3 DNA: TGTGCCAGCAGTGAATACTTGAGACAGGGAATCGATGGCTACACCTTC
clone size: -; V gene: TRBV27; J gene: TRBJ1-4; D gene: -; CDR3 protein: CASSSRGSANEKLFF; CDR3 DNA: TGTGCCAGCAGTTCCCGGGGGAGCGCGAATGAAAAACTGTTTTTT
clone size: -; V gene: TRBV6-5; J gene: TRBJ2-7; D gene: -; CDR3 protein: CASSYSDGSLHEQYF; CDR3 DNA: TGTGCCAGCAGTTACTCGGACGGGAGTCTCCACGAGCAGTACTTC
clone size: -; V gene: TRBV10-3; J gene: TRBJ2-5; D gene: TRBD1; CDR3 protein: CATQPGQGWQETQYF; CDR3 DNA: TGTGCCACTCAACCGGGACAGGGTTGGCAAGAGACCCAGTACTTC
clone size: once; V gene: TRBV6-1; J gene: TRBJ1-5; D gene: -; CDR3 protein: CASSESGAGRQPQHF; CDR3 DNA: TGTGCCAGCAGTGAATCGGGGGCAGGGCGGCAGCCCCAGCATTTT
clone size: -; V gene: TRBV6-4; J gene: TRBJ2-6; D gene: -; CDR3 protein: CASSDSLITGANVLTF; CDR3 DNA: TGTGCCAGCAGTGACTCGCTAATTACTGGGGCCAACGTCCTGACTTTC
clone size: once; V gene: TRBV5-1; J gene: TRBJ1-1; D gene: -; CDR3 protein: CASSLRGTQGPTEAFF; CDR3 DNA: TGCGCCAGCAGCTTGCGGGGTACACAGGGTCCCACTGAAGCTTTCTTT
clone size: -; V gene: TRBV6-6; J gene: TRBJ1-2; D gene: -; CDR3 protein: CASSYSSGEGYGYTF; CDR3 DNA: TGTGCCAGCAGTTACTCGTCGGGGGAGGGCTATGGCTACACCTTC
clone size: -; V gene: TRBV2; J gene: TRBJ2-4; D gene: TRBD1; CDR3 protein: CATTGGKNIQYF; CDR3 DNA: TGTGCCACGACAGGGGGAAAAAACATTCAGTACTTC
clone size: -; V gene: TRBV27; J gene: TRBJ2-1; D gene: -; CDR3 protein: CASSLPPAGSSYNEQFF; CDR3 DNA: TGTGCCAGCAGTTTACCCCCAGCGGGTAGCTCCTACAATGAGCAGTTCTTC
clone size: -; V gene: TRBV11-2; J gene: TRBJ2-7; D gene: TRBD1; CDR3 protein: CASSLRGGTGAYEQYF; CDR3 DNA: TGTGCCAGCAGTCTACGCGGCGGGACAGGGGCCTACGAGCAGTACTTC
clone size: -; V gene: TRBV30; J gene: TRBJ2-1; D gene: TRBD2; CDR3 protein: CACITRAGVNYNEQFF; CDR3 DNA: TGTGCCTGTATCACGCGGGCGGGAGTAAACTACAATGAGCAGTTCTTC
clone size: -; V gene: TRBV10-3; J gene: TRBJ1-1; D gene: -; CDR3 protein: CAITGRLDTEAFF; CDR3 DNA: TGTGCCATCACTGGACGGCTGGACACTGAAGCTTTCTTT
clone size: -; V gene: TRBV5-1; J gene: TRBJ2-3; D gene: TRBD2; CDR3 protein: CASSSTLLAATDTQYF; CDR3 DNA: TGCGCCAGCAGCTCGACCCTCCTAGCGGCAACAGATACGCAGTATTTT
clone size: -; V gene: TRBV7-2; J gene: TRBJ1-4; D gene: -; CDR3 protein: CASSLERAINEKLFF; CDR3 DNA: TGTGCCAGCAGCTTAGAAAGAGCGATTAATGAAAAACTGTTTTTT
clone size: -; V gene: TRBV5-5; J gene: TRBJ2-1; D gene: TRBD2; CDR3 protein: CASSLGGVLLGLARNNEQFF; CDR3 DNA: TGTGCCAGCAGCTTGGGGGGTGTTTTGCTAGGACTAGCGAGAAACAATGAGCAGTTCTTC
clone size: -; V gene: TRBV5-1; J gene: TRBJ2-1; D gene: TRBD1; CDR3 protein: CASSLDPGQYNEQFF; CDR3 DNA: TGCGCCAGCAGCTTGGACCCGGGACAGTACAATGAGCAGTTCTTC
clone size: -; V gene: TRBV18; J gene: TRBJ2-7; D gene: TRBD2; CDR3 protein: CASSPGLAENYEQYF; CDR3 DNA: TGTGCCAGCTCACCAGGACTAGCGGAAAATTACGAGCAGTACTTC
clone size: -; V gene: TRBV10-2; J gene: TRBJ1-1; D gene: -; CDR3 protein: CASSGPGTTVNTEAFF; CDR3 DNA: TGCGCCAGCAGTGGTCCAGGGACAACTGTAAACACTGAAGCTTTCTTT
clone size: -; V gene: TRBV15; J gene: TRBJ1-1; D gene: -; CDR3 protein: CATSRVRMAVAEAFF; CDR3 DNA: TGTGCCACCAGCAGAGTTAGGATGGCAGTCGCTGAAGCTTTCTTT
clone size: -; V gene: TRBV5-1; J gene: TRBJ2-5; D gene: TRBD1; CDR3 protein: CASTTGGAETQYF; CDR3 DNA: TGCGCCAGCACCACAGGGGGCGCCGAGACCCAGTACTTC
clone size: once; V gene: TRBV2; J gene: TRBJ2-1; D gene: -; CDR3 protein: CASSEGVGAYNEQFF; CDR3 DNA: TGTGCCAGCAGTGAGGGAGTAGGCGCCTACAATGAGCAGTTCTTC
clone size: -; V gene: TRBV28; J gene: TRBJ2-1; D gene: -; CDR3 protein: CASSLGGFGNEQFF; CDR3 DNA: TGTGCCAGCAGTTTGGGGGGTTTCGGCAATGAGCAGTTCTTC
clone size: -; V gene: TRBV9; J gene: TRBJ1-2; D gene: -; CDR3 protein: CASSPGEPYGYTF; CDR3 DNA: TGTGCCAGCAGCCCGGGTGAACCCTATGGCTACACCTTC
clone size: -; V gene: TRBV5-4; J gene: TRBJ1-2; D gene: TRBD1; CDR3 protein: CASSVGQGNYGYTF; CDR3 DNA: TGTGCCAGCAGCGTAGGACAGGGGAACTATGGCTACACCTTC
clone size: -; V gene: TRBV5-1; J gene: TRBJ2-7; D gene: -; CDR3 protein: CASSLRTEANYEQYF; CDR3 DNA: TGCGCCAGCAGCCTAAGGACAGAAGCCAACTACGAGCAGTACTTC
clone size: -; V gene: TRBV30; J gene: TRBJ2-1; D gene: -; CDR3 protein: CAWSGPAGSYNEQFF; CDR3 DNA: TGTGCCTGGAGTGGTCCGGCGGGCTCCTACAATGAGCAGTTCTTC
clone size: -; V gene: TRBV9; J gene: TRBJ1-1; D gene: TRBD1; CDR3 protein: CASSVETGGNTEAFF; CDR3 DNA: TGTGCCAGCAGCGTAGAGACAGGGGGGAACACTGAAGCTTTCTTT
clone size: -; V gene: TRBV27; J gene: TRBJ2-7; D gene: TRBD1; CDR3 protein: CASSKWTGWDEGQYF; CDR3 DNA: TGTGCCAGCAGTAAGTGGACAGGTTGGGATGAAGGGCAGTACTTC
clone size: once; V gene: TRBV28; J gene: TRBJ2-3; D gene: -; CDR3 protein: CASSLPRQTDTQYF; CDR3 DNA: TGTGCCAGCAGTTTACCCCGACAGACAGATACGCAGTATTTT
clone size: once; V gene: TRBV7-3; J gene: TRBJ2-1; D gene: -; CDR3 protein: CASSPSTGFEQFF; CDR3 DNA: TGTGCCAGCAGCCCATCGACGGGGTTTGAGCAGTTCTTC
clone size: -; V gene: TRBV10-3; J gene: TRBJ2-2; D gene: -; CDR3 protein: CAISDLRESAGELFF; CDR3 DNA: TGTGCCATCAGTGATCTCCGGGAGTCGGCCGGGGAGCTGTTTTTT
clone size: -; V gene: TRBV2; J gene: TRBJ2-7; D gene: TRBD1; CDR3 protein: CASSALGGTGIHEQYF; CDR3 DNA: TGTGCCAGCAGTGCGTTGGGTGGGACAGGGATTCACGAGCAGTACTTC
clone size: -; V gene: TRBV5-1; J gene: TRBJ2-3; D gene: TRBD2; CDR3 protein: CASSFRSRSGSTDTQYF; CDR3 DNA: TGCGCCAGCAGCTTCAGGTCACGGAGCGGGAGTACAGATACGCAGTATTTT
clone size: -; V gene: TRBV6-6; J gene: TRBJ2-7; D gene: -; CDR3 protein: CASSYSGQFYEQYF; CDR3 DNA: TGTGCCAGCAGTTACAGTGGACAGTTCTACGAGCAGTACTTC
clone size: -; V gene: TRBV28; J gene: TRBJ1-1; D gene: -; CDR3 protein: CASSLLLQGAFF; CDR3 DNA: TGTGCCAGCAGTTTGTTGCTCCAGGGGGCTTTCTTT
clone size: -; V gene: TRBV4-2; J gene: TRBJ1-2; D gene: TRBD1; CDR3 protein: CASSQDLRGRPYGYTF; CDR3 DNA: TGTGCCAGCAGCCAAGATCTAAGGGGGCGGCCTTATGGCTACACCTTC
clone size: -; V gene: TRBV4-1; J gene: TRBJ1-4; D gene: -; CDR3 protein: CASSQGNLATGIGEKLFF; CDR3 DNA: TGCGCCAGCAGCCAAGGAAATCTAGCTACCGGAATTGGTGAAAAACTGTTTTTT
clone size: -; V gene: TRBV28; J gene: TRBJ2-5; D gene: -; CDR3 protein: CASSLSAETQYF; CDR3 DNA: TGTGCCAGCAGTTTATCTGCGGAGACCCAGTACTTC
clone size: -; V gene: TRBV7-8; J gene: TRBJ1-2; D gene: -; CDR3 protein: CASTWQPGANYGYTF; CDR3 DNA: TGTGCCAGCACCTGGCAACCCGGGGCAAACTATGGCTACACCTTC
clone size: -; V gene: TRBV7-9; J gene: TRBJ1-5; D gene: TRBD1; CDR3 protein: CASSSLGGLGQVNQPQHF; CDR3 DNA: TGTGCCAGCAGCTCCTTAGGGGGTCTGGGACAGGTCAATCAGCCCCAGCATTTT
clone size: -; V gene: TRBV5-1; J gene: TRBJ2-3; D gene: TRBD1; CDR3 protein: CASSPWTGPDTQYF; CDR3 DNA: TGCGCCAGCAGCCCCTGGACAGGGCCAGATACGCAGTATTTT
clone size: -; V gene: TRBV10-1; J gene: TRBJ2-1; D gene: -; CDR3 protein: CASSEQSGGAEQFF; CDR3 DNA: TGCGCCAGCAGTGAGCAAAGCGGTGGGGCTGAGCAGTTCTTC
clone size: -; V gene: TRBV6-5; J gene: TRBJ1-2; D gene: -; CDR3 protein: CASSTDPSGYTF; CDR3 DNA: TGTGCCAGCAGTACCGACCCAAGTGGCTACACCTTC
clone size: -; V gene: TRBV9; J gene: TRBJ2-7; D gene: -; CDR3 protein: CASSVGGGQPHYEQYF; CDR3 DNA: TGTGCCAGCAGCGTAGGAGGTGGGCAGCCCCACTACGAGCAGTACTTC
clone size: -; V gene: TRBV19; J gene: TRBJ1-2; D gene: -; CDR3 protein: CASSTAVTGHTNYGYTF; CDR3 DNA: TGTGCCAGTAGTACCGCCGTTACAGGGCATACCAACTATGGCTACACCTTC
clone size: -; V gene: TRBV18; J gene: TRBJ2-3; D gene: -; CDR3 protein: CASSPKASGTDTQYF; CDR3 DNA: TGTGCCAGCTCACCAAAGGCTAGCGGCACAGATACGCAGTATTTT
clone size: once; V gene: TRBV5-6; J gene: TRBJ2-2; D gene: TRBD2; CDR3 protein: CASSLPGLAGGHTGELFF; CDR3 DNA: TGTGCCAGCAGCCTACCGGGACTAGCGGGAGGCCACACCGGGGAGCTGTTTTTT
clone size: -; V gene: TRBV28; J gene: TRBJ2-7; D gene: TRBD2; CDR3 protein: CATWTSGIYEQYF; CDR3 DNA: TGTGCCACCTGGACTAGCGGGATCTACGAGCAGTACTTC
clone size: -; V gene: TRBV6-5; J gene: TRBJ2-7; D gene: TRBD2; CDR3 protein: CASTRLAGGPREQYF; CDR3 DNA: TGTGCCAGCACCCGACTAGCGGGAGGGCCCCGCGAGCAGTACTTC
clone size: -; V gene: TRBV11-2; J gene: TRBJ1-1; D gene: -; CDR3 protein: CASSLSPNTEAFF; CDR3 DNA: TGTGCCAGCAGCTTATCACCGAACACTGAAGCTTTCTTT